The 10 T cell receptor beta chains presented below share a single source sample, sequenced in a study of molecular identifiers for immune sequencing clone quantification. TCRdb re-derived calls from the PCR reads in MiXCR, one entry per CDR3 protein. The sample holds 62,000 or so distinct CDR3 sequences, 15% to 20% seen once. Source material: naive CD8+ T cells from blood, with Jurkat cell RNA spiked in. This sample's subset: FACS-sorted CD8+CD4-CCR7+CD45RA+ naive T cells. Every receptor here comes from a human donor in good health. Some libraries in this study had Jurkat cell RNA spiked in.

This clonotype was observed many times. The chain has TRBV7-6 and TRBJ2-7; 11 nucleotides match TRBD2. Germline trimming cut 2 bases from V and 2 bases from J; bases unmatched to any gene: 5. This CDR3 is built from 16 residues. CDR1 is SGHVS, CDR2 FNYEAQ, per germline. The DNA of the CDR3 is TGTGCCAGCAGCTTATCGACTAGCGGGACAACCTACGAGCAGTACTTC. It is translated as CASSLSTSGTTYEQYF.

A word on this clonotype: A much larger clone sits a single nucleotide away, making a read error possible. The chain couples TRBV28 to TRBJ2-7; D remains ambiguous. The germline CDR1 and CDR2 sequences are MDHEN and SYDVKM. The CDR3 extends over 14 amino acids. Trimming removed 8 bases from V and 2 bases from J, with 16 bases in between. Here the CDR3 reads CASCTLGNPYEQYF. In nucleotides, the CDR3 is TGTGCCAGCTGCACCCTGGGAAATCCCTACGAGCAGTACTTC. The complete variable domain, with remaining parts taken from reference TRBV28 and TRBJ2-7, reads DVKVTQSSRYLVKRTGEKVFLECVQDMDHENMFWYRQDPGLGLRLIYFSYDVKMKEKGDIPEGYSVSREKKERFSLILESASTNQTSMYLCASCTLGNPYEQYFGPGTRLTVT.

This clonotype was counted at least ten times. The chain uses TRBV21-1 and TRBJ2-2; no DNA check was done on the table's D call, TRBD2. TRBV21-1 is assigned pseudogene status. CDR3 length: 20 amino acids. CDR3 coding DNA: TGTGCCAGCAGCATGACTACCGGGACTAGACTTCCTCCGGGCACCGGGGAGCTGTTTTTT. This codes for CASSMTTGTRLPPGTGELFF.

In this sample, this clonotype turned up many times. V is TRBV19 and J is TRBJ2-5, with D maybe TRBD2 (6 bases). Germline loops: CDR1 LNHDA, CDR2 SQIVND (reference sequence). Deletions cut 0 bases from V and 2 bases from J, with 10 bases between. The CDR3 totals 15 residues. CDR3 residues: CASSIDERAQETQYF. The CDR3 bases are TGTGCCAGTAGTATAGATGAGCGGGCTCAAGAGACCCAGTACTTC.

This clonotype was recorded a few times. The chain is built from TRBV25-1 and TRBJ1-1; possibly TRBD1 for D (5 bases). Trimming shortened V by 4 bases and J by 0 bases, and 6 bases separated the two germline ends. CDR3 length equals 13 residues. Germline V gives CDR1 MGHDK, CDR2 SYGVNS. For the CDR3, the DNA is TGTGCCAGCAGTGTGGGGGTGAACACTGAAGCTTTCTTT. This sequence encodes CASSVGVNTEAFF.

To note about this clonotype: This sequence may be a read error, since a much larger clone differs from it by one base. This chain joins TRBV3-1 and TRBJ2-5, with D perhaps matching TRBD1 (5 bases). There are 15 residues in the CDR3. The germline gives CDR1 LGHDT, CDR2 YNNKEL (reference sequence). The CDR3 loop reads CASSQGQFRQGTQYF. CDR3 DNA: TGTGCCAGCAGCCAGGGGCAATTTCGTCAAGGGACCCAGTACTTC.

Turning to this clonotype: Given a much more abundant clone one base away, this may be a read error. The chain carries TRBV2 and TRBJ2-1; D could derive from TRBD1 or TRBD2 (5 bases each). Trimming shortened V by 7 bases and J by 5 bases, and 15 bases separated the two germline ends. In germline, CDR1 is SNHLY, CDR2 FYNNEI. The CDR3 is made up of 14 amino acids. The CDR3 nucleotides read TGTGCCAGCACCCCTGGGGGACCCGACAATGAGCAGTTCTTC. Translation: CASTPGGPDNEQFF.

This clonotype was seen at least ten times. The chain carries TRBV18 and TRBJ2-1, with TRBD2 matching 11 bases. The CDR3 consists of 19 residues. Germline CDR1 is KGHSH and CDR2 is LQKENI. V dropped 5 bases and J dropped 4; count of bases not matched to a gene: 16. The CDR3 DNA reads TGTGCCAGCTCATCTACTCGAGGGACTAGCGGACCGACTTACAATGAGCAGTTCTTC. This codes for CASSSTRGTSGPTYNEQFF.

The sample holds many counts of this clonotype. The chain uses TRBV5-1 and TRBJ2-7; weak D call: TRBD2 (7 bases). Trimming cost V 0 bases and J 2 bases, with 12 bases left between them. This CDR3 is 15 amino acids long. The V gene's germline CDR1 is SGHRS and CDR2 YFSETQ. This chain's CDR3 is CASSLAGGPPYEQYF. The CDR3, as DNA: TGCGCCAGCAGCTTGGCCGGGGGGCCCCCCTACGAGCAGTACTTC.

In regard to this clonotype: This sequence may be a read error, since a much larger clone differs from it by one base. This CDR3 is missing its conserved last phenylalanine or tryptophan, likely due to a read error. The chain uses TRBV5-1 and TRBJ2-5, with 8 bases lining up with TRBD1. The germline V gene has CDR1 SGHRS and CDR2 YFSETQ. J gave up 4 bases and V 0 bases, and 5 bases lay outside the gene matches. This CDR3 is 15 amino acids long. CDR3 sequence: CASSLVGQGRETQYS. CDR3 coding DNA: TGCGCCAGCAGCTTGGTTGGACAGGGTCGAGAGACCCAGTACTCC.